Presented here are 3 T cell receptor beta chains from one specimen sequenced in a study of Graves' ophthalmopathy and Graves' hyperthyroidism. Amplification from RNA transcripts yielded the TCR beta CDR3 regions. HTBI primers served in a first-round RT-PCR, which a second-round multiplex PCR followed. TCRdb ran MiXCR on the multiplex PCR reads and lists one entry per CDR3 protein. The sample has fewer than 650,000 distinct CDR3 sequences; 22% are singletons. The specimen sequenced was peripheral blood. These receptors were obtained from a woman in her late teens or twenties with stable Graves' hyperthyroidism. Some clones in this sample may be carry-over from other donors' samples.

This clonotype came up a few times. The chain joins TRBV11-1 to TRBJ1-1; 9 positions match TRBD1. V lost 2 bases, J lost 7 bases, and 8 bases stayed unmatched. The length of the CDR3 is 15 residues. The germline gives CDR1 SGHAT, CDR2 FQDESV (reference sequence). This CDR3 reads CASSLSWTGAIEAFF. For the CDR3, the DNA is TGTGCCAGCAGCTTATCTTGGACAGGGGCAATTGAAGCTTTCTTT. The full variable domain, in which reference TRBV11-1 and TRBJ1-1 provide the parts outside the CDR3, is EAEVAQSPRYKITEKSQAVAFWCDPISGHATLYWYRQILGQGPELLVQFQDESVVDDSQLPKDRFSAERLKGVDSTLKIQPAELGDSAMYLCASSLSWTGAIEAFFGQGTRLTVV.

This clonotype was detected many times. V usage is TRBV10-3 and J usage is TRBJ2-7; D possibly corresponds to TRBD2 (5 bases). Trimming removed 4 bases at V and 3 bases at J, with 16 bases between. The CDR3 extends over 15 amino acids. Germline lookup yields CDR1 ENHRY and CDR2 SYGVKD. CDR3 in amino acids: CAISADFRGNYEQYF. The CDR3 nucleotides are TGTGCCATCAGTGCGGACTTTCGCGGAAACTACGAGCAGTACTTC.

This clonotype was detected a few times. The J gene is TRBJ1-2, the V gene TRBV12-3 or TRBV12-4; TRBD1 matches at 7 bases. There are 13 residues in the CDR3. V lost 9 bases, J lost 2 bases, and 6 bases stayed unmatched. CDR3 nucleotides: TGTGCCAGTGTCTCGGGACAGAACTATGGCTACACCTTC. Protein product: CASVSGQNYGYTF.